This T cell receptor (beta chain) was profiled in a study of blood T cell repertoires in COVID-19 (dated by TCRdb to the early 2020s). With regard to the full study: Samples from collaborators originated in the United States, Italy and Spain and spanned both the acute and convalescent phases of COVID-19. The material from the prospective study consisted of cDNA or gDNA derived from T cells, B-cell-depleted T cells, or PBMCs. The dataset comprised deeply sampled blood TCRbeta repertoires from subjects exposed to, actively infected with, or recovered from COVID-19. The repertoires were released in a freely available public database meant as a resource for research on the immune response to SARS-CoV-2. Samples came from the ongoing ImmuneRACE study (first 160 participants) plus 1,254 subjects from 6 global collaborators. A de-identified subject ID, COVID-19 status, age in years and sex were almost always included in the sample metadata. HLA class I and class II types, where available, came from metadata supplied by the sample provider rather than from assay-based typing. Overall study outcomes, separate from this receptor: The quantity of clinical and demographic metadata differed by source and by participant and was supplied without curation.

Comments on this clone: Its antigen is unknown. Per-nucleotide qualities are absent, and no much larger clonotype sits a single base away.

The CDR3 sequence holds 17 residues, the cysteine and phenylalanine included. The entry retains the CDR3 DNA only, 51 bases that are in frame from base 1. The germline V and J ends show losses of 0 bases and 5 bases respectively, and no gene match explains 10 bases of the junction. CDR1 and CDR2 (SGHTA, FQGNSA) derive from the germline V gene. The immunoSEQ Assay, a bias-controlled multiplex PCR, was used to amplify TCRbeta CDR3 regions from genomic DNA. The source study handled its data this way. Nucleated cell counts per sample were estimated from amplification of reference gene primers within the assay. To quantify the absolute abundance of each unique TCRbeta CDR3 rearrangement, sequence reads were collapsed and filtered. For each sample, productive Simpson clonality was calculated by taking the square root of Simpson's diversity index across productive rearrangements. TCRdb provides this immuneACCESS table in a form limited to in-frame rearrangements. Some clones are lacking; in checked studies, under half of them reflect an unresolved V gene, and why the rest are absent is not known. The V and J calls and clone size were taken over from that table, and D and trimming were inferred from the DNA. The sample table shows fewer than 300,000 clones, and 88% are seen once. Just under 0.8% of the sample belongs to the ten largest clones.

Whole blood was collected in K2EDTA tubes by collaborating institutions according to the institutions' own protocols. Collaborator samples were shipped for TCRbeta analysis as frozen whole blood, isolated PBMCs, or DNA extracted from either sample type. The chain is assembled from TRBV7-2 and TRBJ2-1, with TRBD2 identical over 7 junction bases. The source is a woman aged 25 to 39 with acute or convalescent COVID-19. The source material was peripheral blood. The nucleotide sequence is TGTGCCAGCAGCTTAGCTCCGTTCGACCGGGGGGACAATGAGCAGTTCTTC. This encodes CASSLAPFDRGDNEQFF.